These 19 T cell receptor beta chains came from one sample sequenced in a study of T cell responses to AZD1222 COVID-19 vaccine. Assay used: immunoSEQ multiplex PCR; TCRdb lists only in-frame clones, some missing. The table records 100,000 to 150,000 clones, about 90% of them present only once. Specimen: peripheral blood, collected on day 0 of AZD1222 vaccination. The receptors derive from an adult in good health.

Here the CDR3 reads CASSLTGEKLFF. CDR3 nucleotide sequence: TGTGCCAGCAGCCTCACAGGGGAAAAACTGTTTTTT. The rearrangement uses TRBV3-1 (or the pseudogene TRBV3-2) and TRBJ1-4; the D gene is possibly TRBD1 (6 bases). Germline V CDR1 and CDR2: LGHDT, YNNKEL (reference sequence). Trimming left V 4 bases short and J 8 bases short, with 8 bases between. This CDR3 has 12 residues.

The CDR3 sequence: CASRNGQENMNTEAFF. CDR3 bases: TGCGCCAGCAGAAACGGACAGGAGAACATGAACACTGAAGCTTTCTTT. The chain joins TRBV5-1 to TRBJ1-1; 7 nucleotides line up with TRBD1. The CDR3 extends over 16 amino acids. Germline V gene data show CDR1 as SGHRS and CDR2 as YFSETQ. Losses at the gene ends were 5 bases for V and 0 bases for J; bases not matched to a gene: 10.

V gene TRBV18 combines with J gene TRBJ2-1, with unresolved D. V was pared by 2 bases and J by 7 bases, with 9 bases between. CDR3 length: 13 residues. Germline CDR1 and CDR2: KGHSH and LQKENI. DNA of the CDR3: TGTGCCAGCTCACCAGGATTGATAAATGAGCAGTTCTTC. Protein: CASSPGLINEQFF.

The chain recombines TRBV7-9 with TRBJ1-6; perhaps TRBD1 as D (5 bases). CDR1 and CDR2 from the germline V gene are SEHNR and FQNEAQ (reference sequence). This CDR3 region has 16 residues. The V gene lost 3 bases and the J gene lost 9 bases, with 18 bases spanning the gap. CDR3 protein: CASSFHGGMRSSPLHF. The CDR3 DNA reads as TGTGCCAGCAGCTTTCATGGGGGAATGAGGAGTTCACCCCTCCACTTT.

The genes are TRBV10-2 and TRBJ2-7; D is possibly TRBD1 (6 bases). In germline, CDR1 is WSHSY, CDR2 SAAADI. The CDR3 contains 12 residues. Trimming left V 8 bases short and J 2 bases short, with 10 bases between. The CDR3 reads CASHRDPYEQYF. The CDR3 DNA follows: TGCGCCAGCCACAGGGACCCCTACGAGCAGTACTTC.

For the CDR3, the DNA is TGTGCCACCAGCAGAGAAACAGGGCAGTCGTTCTATGGCTACACCTTC. Residues: CATSRETGQSFYGYTF. This chain uses TRBV15 with TRBJ1-2; possible D gene TRBD1, 6 bases. Germline V gives CDR1 LNHNV, CDR2 YYDKDF (reference sequence). This CDR3 region has 16 residues. V lost 0 bases and J 4 bases, leaving 15 bases between the germline ends.

V is TRBV5-4 and J is TRBJ2-7, with TRBD2 identical over 7 bases. This CDR3 contains 14 residues. V shed 2 bases, J shed 6 bases, and the junction held 8 bases outside the gene matches. Germline V gives CDR1 SGHNT, CDR2 YYREEE (reference sequence). CDR3 sequence: CASSFGGKGGEQYF. In DNA, the CDR3 is TGTGCCAGCAGCTTCGGGGGGAAAGGTGGCGAGCAGTACTTC.

J is TRBJ2-7 and V is TRBV28; TRBD2 agrees at 9 bases. CDR1 is MDHEN, CDR2 SYDVKM, per germline. V was clipped by 5 bases and J by 2 bases; unmatched bases: 4. The CDR3 contains 14 residues. This chain's CDR3 is CASSPSGTPYEQYF. CDR3 DNA sequence: TGTGCCAGCAGTCCTAGCGGGACCCCCTACGAGCAGTACTTC. Based on the CDR3 plus reference TRBV28 and TRBJ2-7, the full variable domain is DVKVTQSSRYLVKRTGEKVFLECVQDMDHENMFWYRQDPGLGLRLIYFSYDVKMKEKGDIPEGYSVSREKKERFSLILESASTNQTSMYLCASSPSGTPYEQYFGPGTRLTVT.

This sequence joins TRBV5-1 and TRBJ2-3; D unclear. The CDR3 consists of 17 residues. V was shortened by 4 bases and J by 0 bases, with 18 bases between the two germline ends. Germline CDR1 is SGHRS and CDR2 is YFSETQ. The CDR3 sequence: CASSTDPGPTSTDTQYF. The CDR3 coding sequence is TGCGCCAGCAGCACCGATCCCGGGCCCACTAGCACAGATACGCAGTATTTT.

V and J are TRBV5-1 and TRBJ1-3; D is perhaps TRBD1 (6 bases). With 3 bases removed from V and 0 bases from J, the gap between germline ends came to 10 bases. The germline V gene encodes CDR1 SGHRS and CDR2 YFSETQ. The CDR3 runs 15 residues. For the CDR3, the DNA is TGCGCCAGCAGCTCGGGGGCCACCTCTGGAAACACCATATATTTT. Translating it yields CASSSGATSGNTIYF.

This sequence joins TRBV2 and TRBJ1-2, with D uncertain. CDR3 length: 15 residues. V was clipped by 1 base and J by 4 bases, with 13 bases between them. Germline CDR1 reads SNHLY; CDR2 reads FYNNEI. The CDR3 loop is CASSEGPASGYGYTF. The CDR3 region has the DNA TGTGCCAGCAGTGAAGGCCCCGCCTCCGGCTATGGCTACACCTTC.

The gene calls are TRBV30 and TRBJ2-1; D not certain. V was pared by 0 bases and J by 9 bases, with 9 bases between. Germline CDR1 reads GTSNPN; CDR2 reads SVGIG (reference sequence). The CDR3 runs 12 residues. CDR3 DNA sequence: TGTGCCTGGAGTGTACCTGGGCTTGAGCAGTTCTTC. Translated: CAWSVPGLEQFF.

This clone was seen just once. The gene calls are TRBV5-4 and TRBJ1-3; 8 positions agree with TRBD1. V lost 0 bases, J lost 1 base, and 3 bases stayed unmatched. Germline loops: CDR1 SGHNT, CDR2 YYREEE (reference sequence). CDR3 size: 16 residues. CDR3 amino acids: CASSLGGDRSGNTIYF. The DNA of the CDR3 is TGTGCCAGCAGCTTGGGAGGGGACAGGTCTGGAAACACCATATATTTT. The full variable domain, its missing parts supplied by reference TRBV5-4 and TRBJ1-3, is ETGVTQSPTHLIKTRGQQVTLRCSSQSGHNTVSWYQQALGQGPQFIFQYYREEENGRGNFPPRFSGLQFPNYSSELNVNALELDDSALYLCASSLGGDRSGNTIYFGEGSWLTVV.

As to this clone: Other DNA sequences of this sample code for an identical CDR3. This rearrangement joins TRBV6-5 to TRBJ1-2, with 7 nucleotides matching TRBD1. Per germline, CDR1 MNHEY and CDR2 SVGAGI. J was trimmed by 6 bases and V by 2 bases; bases with no gene match: 6. The CDR3 extends over 14 amino acids. CDR3 residues: CASSYGTGANGYTF. CDR3 DNA: TGTGCCAGCAGTTACGGTACAGGGGCGAATGGCTACACCTTC.

J is TRBJ1-5 and V is TRBV28; D gene uncertain. The length of the CDR3 is 14 residues. Germline lookup yields CDR1 MDHEN and CDR2 SYDVKM. Trimming took 9 bases from V and 4 from J, leaving 16 bases between them. CDR3 residues: CASNLLGINQPQHF. CDR3 coding DNA: TGTGCCAGTAATTTACTCGGGATTAATCAGCCCCAGCATTTT. Based on the CDR3 plus reference TRBV28 and TRBJ1-5, the full variable domain is DVKVTQSSRYLVKRTGEKVFLECVQDMDHENMFWYRQDPGLGLRLIYFSYDVKMKEKGDIPEGYSVSREKKERFSLILESASTNQTSMYLCASNLLGINQPQHFGDGTRLSIL.

The chain employs TRBV12-5 and TRBJ1-5; a possible D gene is TRBD1 (5 bases). Deletions cut 6 bases from V and 9 bases from J, with 12 bases between. The CDR3 is 12 amino acids. The germline CDR1 and CDR2 sequences are LGHNT and FRNRAP. The CDR3 DNA reads as TGTGCTAGTGGCTCCAACGGGGGGCCCCAGCATTTT. As protein: CASGSNGGPQHF.

Comments on this clone: Other DNA variants within this sample encode the same CDR3. The chain is built from TRBV5-1 and TRBJ1-2; D is unclear. The CDR3 has 13 residues. Germline V gene data show CDR1 as SGHRS and CDR2 as YFSETQ. Trimming shortened V by 0 bases and J by 2 bases, and 5 bases separated the two germline ends. CDR3 loop: CASSLGVNYGYTF. CDR3 nucleotides: TGCGCCAGCAGCTTGGGAGTAAACTATGGCTACACCTTC. Full variable domain (remainder filled in from reference TRBV5-1 and TRBJ1-2): KAGVTQTPRYLIKTRGQQVTLSCSPISGHRSVSWYQQTPGQGLQFLFEYFSETQRNKGNFPGRFSGRQFSNSRSEMNVSTLELGDSALYLCASSLGVNYGYTFGSGTRLTVV.

The chain is built from TRBV3-1 (or the pseudogene TRBV3-2) and TRBJ1-2; a possible D gene is TRBD1 (5 bases). V lost 0 bases to trimming and J lost 4 bases, with 9 bases between them. The CDR3 is 14 residues long. Germline CDR1 LGHDT, CDR2 YNNKEL (reference sequence). DNA for the CDR3: TGTGCCAGCAGCCAAGATGAGGGGCCCTATGGCTACACCTTC. Translating gives CASSQDEGPYGYTF.

The rearrangement joins TRBV11-3 to TRBJ1-2, with D maybe TRBD1 (6 bases). This CDR3 spans 14 amino acids. V shed 3 bases and J shed 4 bases, with 12 bases lying between them. CDR1 is SGHNT, CDR2 YENEEA, per germline. The CDR3 reads CASSFLPGAYGYTF. CDR3 sequence (DNA): TGTGCCAGCAGCTTCTTACCAGGGGCCTATGGCTACACCTTC.